This passage covers 25 T cell receptor beta chains from one sample sequenced in a study of T cell repertoires in cytomegalovirus infection. TCRdb itself ran the reads through MiXCR, one entry per CDR3 protein. Of 310,000 or so distinct CDR3 sequences in the sample, roughly a sixth were seen once. The source material was PBMCs. Receptor source: a human donor in good health (CMV status not recorded). Some clones in this sample may be carry-over from other donors' samples.

This clonotype appeared many times. The chain employs TRBV7-8 and TRBJ1-5; TRBD1 matches at 7 bases. With 2 bases clipped from V and 5 bases from J, the junction kept 6 bases outside the gene matches. This CDR3 is built from 15 residues. Germline CDR1 and CDR2: SGHVS and FQNEAQ. The CDR3 DNA reads as TGTGCCAGCAGCTTAATTGGTCAGGGGGATCAGCCCCAGCATTTT. Residues: CASSLIGQGDQPQHF.

This clonotype appeared many times. The rearrangement uses TRBV12-3 or TRBV12-4 and TRBJ2-7; D possibly corresponds to TRBD1 (6 bases). V was cut by 6 bases and J by 2 bases, with 14 bases left in between. CDR3 length: 14 amino acids. CDR3 region: CASSIQGPPYEQYF. DNA of the CDR3: TGTGCCAGCAGCATACAGGGACCCCCCTACGAGCAGTACTTC.

This chain connects TRBV7-9 to TRBJ2-6, with D uncertain. Germline CDR1 reads SEHNR; CDR2 reads FQNEAQ (reference sequence). V dropped 5 bases and J dropped 2 bases, with 10 bases sitting between them. The CDR3 is 15 residues long. The CDR3 loop reads CASSPRVAGANVLTF. The CDR3 DNA reads TGTGCCAGCAGCCCCCGGGTGGCTGGGGCCAACGTCCTGACTTTC.

The sample holds many counts of this clonotype. The rearrangement uses TRBV12-3 or TRBV12-4 and TRBJ1-1; the match to TRBD1 covers 8 bases. This CDR3 is 14 amino acids long. V lost 7 bases to trimming and J lost 5 bases; unmatched junction nucleotides: 9. The CDR3 region is CASTTQGVGTEAFF. CDR3 sequence (DNA): TGTGCCAGCACGACACAGGGGGTGGGGACTGAAGCTTTCTTT.

In this sample, this clonotype turned up many times. V usage is TRBV12-3 or TRBV12-4 and J usage is TRBJ2-1, with 8 positions matching TRBD2. Trimming took 4 bases from V and 3 from J; bases not matched to a gene: 8. This CDR3 is built from 16 residues. The DNA of the CDR3 is TGTGCCAGCAGTTCTGGGGCGGGGGGCTTCTACAATGAGCAGTTCTTC. Its protein is CASSSGAGGFYNEQFF.

This clonotype was detected many times. The chain recombines TRBV7-3 with TRBJ2-1, with a weak D call TRBD2 (5 bases). From germline, CDR1 is SGHTA and CDR2 FQGTGA. Trimming took 8 bases from V and 0 from J, leaving 14 bases between them. The CDR3 consists of 15 residues. DNA for the CDR3: TGTGCCAGCCATGAAAAAGGAGGCTCCTACAATGAGCAGTTCTTC. Protein product: CASHEKGGSYNEQFF.

This chain connects TRBV11-3 to TRBJ2-2; 9 bases agree with TRBD1. The V gene end was trimmed by 5 bases and the J gene end by 4 bases; junction bases not matched to a gene: 8. Per germline, CDR1 SGHNT and CDR2 YENEEA. The CDR3 has 16 residues. The CDR3 DNA reads as TGTGCCAGCAGCCAGGCCGGGACAGGGTTCACCGGGGAGCTGTTTTTT. Its translation: CASSQAGTGFTGELFF.

This clonotype was recorded a few times. V gene TRBV19 combines with J gene TRBJ2-1; no clear D gene. V lost 6 bases and J 4 bases, leaving 13 bases between the germline ends. Per germline, CDR1 LNHDA and CDR2 SQIVND (reference sequence). The CDR3 runs to 14 residues. The CDR3 reads CASRPSAEYNEQFF. CDR3 DNA sequence: TGTGCCAGTAGGCCAAGCGCCGAATACAATGAGCAGTTCTTC.

The genes are TRBV28 and TRBJ2-3; 8 positions agree with TRBD2. The trim removed 4 bases at V and 3 bases at J, leaving 9 bases unmatched. CDR3 length: 16 amino acids. The germline V gene encodes CDR1 MDHEN and CDR2 SYDVKM. This CDR3 is CASSSTSAGSTDTQYF. CDR3 in DNA: TGTGCCAGCAGTTCGACTAGCGCCGGGAGTACAGATACGCAGTATTTT.

In this sample, this clonotype turned up once. This CDR3 reads CSASKADITDTQYF. The CDR3 DNA follows: TGCAGTGCTAGTAAGGCAGATATCACAGATACGCAGTATTTT. This rearrangement joins TRBV20-1 to TRBJ2-3; D not resolved. Germline V CDR1 and CDR2: DFQATT, SNEGSKA (reference sequence). The CDR3 length is 14 residues. V was cut by 3 bases and J by 2 bases, with 12 bases left in between.

V and J are TRBV6-1 and TRBJ1-2; 9 nucleotides line up with TRBD1. The CDR3 extends over 18 amino acids. The trim removed 5 bases at V and 4 bases at J, leaving 17 bases unmatched. CDR1 and CDR2 from the germline V gene are MNHNS and SASEGT. CDR3 region: CASSPYPGTGRNFYGYTF. CDR3 bases: TGTGCCAGCAGTCCCTATCCCGGGACAGGGCGAAACTTCTATGGCTACACCTTC.

This clonotype was detected many times. The genes are TRBV7-2 and TRBJ2-5, with 14 bases fitting TRBD2. The CDR3 runs to 16 residues. The germline V gene encodes CDR1 SGHTA and CDR2 FQGNSA. The J segment lost 2 bases and the V segment lost 3 bases, leaving 2 bases of the junction unmatched. The DNA for the CDR3 is TGTGCCAGCAGCTTCGGGACTAGCGGGGGTCAAGAGACCCAGTACTTC. Its translation: CASSFGTSGGQETQYF.

This clonotype has a handful of counts. The gene calls are TRBV6-5 and TRBJ2-4; D gene uncertain. Trimming pared 4 bases from V and 6 bases from J, leaving 16 bases between. Germline loops: CDR1 MNHEY, CDR2 SVGAGI. The CDR3 contains 15 residues. The DNA for the CDR3 is TGTGCCAGCAGTTCCCCTGCTAGGTTGGGAAACATTCAGTACTTC. It yields the protein CASSSPARLGNIQYF.

The CDR3 loop is CASSPSPDLGAFF. CDR3 DNA: TGTGCCAGCAGCCCCAGTCCGGACCTGGGGGCTTTCTTT. This chain joins TRBV9 and TRBJ1-1; D is ambiguous. The CDR3 is made up of 13 amino acids. Trimming left V 4 bases short and J 11 bases short, with 18 bases between. CDR1 is SGDLS and CDR2 is YYNGEE in the germline V gene.

The chain is built from TRBV20-1 and TRBJ1-2; 7 bases agree with TRBD1. Germline loops: CDR1 DFQATT, CDR2 SNEGSKA (reference sequence). V lost 7 bases to trimming and J lost 5 bases; unmatched junction nucleotides: 7. This CDR3 contains 12 residues. CDR3 sequence (DNA): TGCAGTGGCCCACAGGGGAGGTATGGCTACACCTTC. Amino acid sequence: CSGPQGRYGYTF.

The rearrangement uses TRBV20-1 and TRBJ1-5; D not resolved. Between the trimmed V and J ends, which lost 1 base and 0 bases, there was a span of 10 bases. In germline, CDR1 is DFQATT, CDR2 SNEGSKA (reference sequence). This CDR3 is built from 15 residues. CDR3 protein: CSARAIRDSNQPQHF. The CDR3 nucleotides are TGCAGTGCTAGAGCAATCAGAGATAGCAATCAGCCCCAGCATTTT.

The chain combines TRBV14 with TRBJ1-4, with no clear D. Per the germline V gene, CDR1 is SGHDN and CDR2 is FVKESK. This CDR3 contains 13 residues. With 2 bases removed from V and 8 bases from J, the gap between germline ends came to 9 bases. DNA of the CDR3: TGTGCCAGCAGCCAAAGGATGAGAGAAAAACTGTTTTTT. It codes for CASSQRMREKLFF.

This clonotype came up many times. This sequence joins TRBV7-2 and TRBJ1-2, with unresolved D. The CDR3 extends over 15 amino acids. V was trimmed by 5 bases and J by 2 bases, leaving 15 bases between them. The germline CDR1 and CDR2 sequences are SGHTA and FQGNSA. CDR3 coding DNA: TGTGCCAGCAGCCCAAGGGAACAGAACAACTATGGCTACACCTTC. It yields the protein CASSPREQNNYGYTF.

In its sample, this clonotype was seen many times. This rearrangement joins TRBV7-9 to TRBJ1-1, with D perhaps TRBD1 (6 bases). CDR1 is SEHNR and CDR2 is FQNEAQ in the germline V gene (reference sequence). V was trimmed by 4 bases and J by 9 bases, leaving 15 bases between them. The CDR3 consists of 13 residues. CDR3 sequence reads: CASSSSAGGKAFF. The CDR3 DNA is TGTGCCAGCAGCTCATCAGCGGGGGGCAAAGCTTTCTTT.

The chain links TRBV5-1 to TRBJ2-7, with TRBD1 as a possible D gene (6 bases). V shed 0 bases and J shed 6 bases, with 16 bases lying between them. This CDR3 has 15 amino acids. Germline CDR1 SGHRS, CDR2 YFSETQ. The CDR3 is CASSLEGRQGSEQYF. CDR3 nucleotide sequence: TGCGCCAGCAGCTTGGAAGGCCGCCAGGGGAGCGAGCAGTACTTC.

This chain uses TRBV19 with TRBJ2-3; tentatively, D is TRBD1 (7 bases). V was pared by 6 bases and J by 0 bases, with 19 bases between. Germline loops: CDR1 LNHDA, CDR2 SQIVND (reference sequence). This CDR3 is built from 17 residues. CDR3 amino acids: CASSRGDRLASTDTQYF. The CDR3 region has the DNA TGTGCCAGTAGCAGGGGGGATCGTCTAGCGAGCACAGATACGCAGTATTTT.

This clonotype was seen repeatedly, ten times or more. The chain carries TRBV6-2 or TRBV6-3 and TRBJ2-5; D is undetermined. The germline V gene encodes CDR1 MNHEY and CDR2 SVGEGT. This CDR3 spans 12 amino acids. The V end lost 6 bases, the J end lost 9 bases, and 14 bases lay between the germline ends. The CDR3 region has the DNA TGTGCCAGCAGCCTAATGTGGGTACCCCAGTACTTC. Translated, it gives CASSLMWVPQYF.

This clonotype has more than one count but fewer than ten. The chain employs TRBV20-1 and TRBJ2-7; D gene uncertain. The CDR3 contains 14 residues. The V gene lost 6 bases and the J gene lost 0 bases, with 15 bases spanning the gap. CDR1 is DFQATT and CDR2 is SNEGSKA in the germline V gene (reference sequence). CDR3 in amino acids: CSAIGSPTSYEQYF. The CDR3 nucleotides read TGCAGTGCAATCGGCAGCCCTACCTCCTACGAGCAGTACTTC.

This clonotype was recorded a few times. The chain carries TRBV15 and TRBJ1-1, with D possibly matching TRBD1 (6 bases). V was pared by 1 base and J by 0 bases, with 15 bases between. Germline V gene lookup returns CDR1 LNHNV and CDR2 YYDKDF (reference sequence). The CDR3 runs to 17 residues. The CDR3 reads CATSRAGAGAVNTEAFF. In DNA form, the CDR3 reads TGTGCCACCAGCAGAGCAGGAGCGGGGGCTGTGAACACTGAAGCTTTCTTT.

Comment on this clonotype: At one end, the junction sequence differs from germline, possibly due to a read error. The V call is TRBV7-7, the J call TRBJ2-1; D may correspond to TRBD1 or TRBD2 (6 bases each). Germline V gene sequence: CDR1 SSHAT, CDR2 FNYEAQ (reference sequence). This CDR3 has 15 residues. The CDR3 nucleotides read TGTGCTAGCAGCCCCGCGGGACAAGGCTACAATGAGCAGTTCTTC. Translating it yields CASSPAGQGYNEQFF.